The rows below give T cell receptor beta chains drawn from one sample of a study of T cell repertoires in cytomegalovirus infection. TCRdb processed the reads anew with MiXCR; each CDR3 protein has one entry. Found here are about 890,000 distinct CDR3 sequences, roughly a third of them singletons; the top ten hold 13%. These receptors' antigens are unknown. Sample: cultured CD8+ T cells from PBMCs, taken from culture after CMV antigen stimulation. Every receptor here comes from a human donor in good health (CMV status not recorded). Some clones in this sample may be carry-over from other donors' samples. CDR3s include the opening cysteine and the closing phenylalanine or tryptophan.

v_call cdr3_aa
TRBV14 CASSQDLYGWAVSYNEQFF
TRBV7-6 CASTQRSQGAGVPLHF
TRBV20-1 CSASTGASSYNEQFF
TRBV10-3 CAISESEAYGYTF
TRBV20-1 CSARDPASGDINIQYF
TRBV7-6 CASSPMAGELFF
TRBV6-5 CASSYSQGATNEKLFF
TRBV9 CASGAGPGTDTQYF
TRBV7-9 CASSPTGGQDTEAFF
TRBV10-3 CAISESGTVQETQYF
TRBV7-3 CASSLTASRQETQYF
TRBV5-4 CASSFGTGSLMTQYF
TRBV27 CASSGGAQPQHF
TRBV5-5 CASSLDLGRRADYGYTF
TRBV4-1 CASSQVDRKNQPQHF
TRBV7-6 CASSRTPTEAFF
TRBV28 CASSLLRGNGNQPQHF
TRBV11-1 CASSFLSGTADGELFF
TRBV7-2 CVSSRLYSRPGADTQYF
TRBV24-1 CATSDLTGNAFF
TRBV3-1 CASSHPRDYLKYF
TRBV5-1 CASSPSGTGLAEAFF
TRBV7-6 CASSRSVHEQFF
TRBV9 CASSVNLASTANTGELFF
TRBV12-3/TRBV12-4 CASSSLLDRGVTGELFF
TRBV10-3 CAISGGGQNYEQYF
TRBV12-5 CASGPDRGTYTGELFF
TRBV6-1 CASSHPGQATDTQYF
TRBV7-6 CASSSAGGEADTQYF
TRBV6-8 CASSYAPTLADEQFF
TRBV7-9 CASSPRVENTEAFF
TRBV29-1 CSVVPRGRGPGTDTQYF
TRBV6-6 CASSKWRGVHEQFF
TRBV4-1 CASSQEGGNEQFF
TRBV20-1 CSARDLDGTDTQYF
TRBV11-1 CASSLPDSPLHF
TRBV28 CASSVGAGSGGYTF
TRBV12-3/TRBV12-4 CASSLMPVGTEAFF
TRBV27 CASSLDRLGRTFPYGYTF